This TCR beta chain stems from a study of blood T cells in healthy people across ages. On this clonotype: What it binds is unknown.

Study-level points and caveats: CMV status of donors was unknown, possibly confounding expanded clonotype changes.

Germline-derived CDR1 and CDR2 are MDHEN and SYDVKM. This CDR3 has 14 residues. V was cut by 6 bases and J by 8 bases, with 16 bases left in between. Together with a sample-barcoded 5' primer, a J-beta primer mix was included in a second PCR lasting about 6 to 11 cycles. A 12-random-nucleotide template-switch adaptor tagged each cDNA molecule. Sequencing recovered at least 2.5 million CDR3-containing paired-end reads from each sample. One entry per CDR3 protein results from TCRdb running MiXCR on the 5' RACE reads. Of 700,000 or so distinct CDR3 sequences in the sample, 22% were seen once. The sequence was obtained from a man in his 70s in good health. The sequencing sample was made of blood. This sequence joins TRBV28 and TRBJ1-4; D uncertain. CDR3 amino acids: CASSQPHLGEKLFF. As DNA, the CDR3 is TGTGCCAGCAGCCAACCTCACCTGGGGGAAAAACTGTTTTTT.